These 19 T cell receptor beta chains share one sample of origin, sequenced in a study of T cells in Graves' hyperthyroidism and ophthalmopathy. The source material, RNA transcripts, was used to amplify TCR beta CDR3 regions. Using the HTBI primer set, a first-round RT-PCR was run on the TCR CDR3. One entry per CDR3 protein results from TCRdb running MiXCR on the multiplex PCR reads. The repertoire holds over 200,000 distinct CDR3 sequences, with 13% to 15% as singletons. Sequenced input: blood. The receptor set was obtained from a woman in her thirties or forties with Graves' hyperthyroidism that later progressed to Graves' ophthalmopathy.

V and J are TRBV11-3 and TRBJ1-6; D might be TRBD1 (5 bases). This CDR3 contains 16 residues. V was pared by 0 bases and J by 5 bases, with 11 bases between. The germline CDR1 and CDR2 sequences are SGHNT and YENEEA. This CDR3 reads CASSLESGTDNSPLHF. The DNA of the CDR3 is TGTGCCAGCAGCTTAGAGTCAGGGACGGATAATTCACCCCTCCACTTT.

Concerning this clonotype itself: It is likely a read error, because the conserved phenylalanine at the end of the CDR3 is missing. CDR3 sequence (DNA): TGTGCCAGCAAGCCGGGACATCTAAGCAATCAGCCCCAGCATATT. This codes for CASKPGHLSNQPQHI. The chain carries TRBV27 and TRBJ1-5; TRBD1 is a possible D gene (6 bases). Trimming left V 7 bases short and J 1 base short, with 14 bases between. CDR1 and CDR2 (germline): MNHEY, SMNVEV (reference sequence). The CDR3 covers 15 residues.

The table lists this clonotype with many counts. V and J are TRBV2 and TRBJ1-1; the D is unclear. There are 12 residues in the CDR3. V was cut by 7 bases and J by 4 bases, with 10 bases left in between. CDR1 is SNHLY, CDR2 FYNNEI, per germline. This CDR3 is CASTQRRTEAFF. The CDR3 region has the DNA TGTGCCAGCACTCAGCGTCGCACTGAAGCTTTCTTT. Full variable domain (missing parts from reference TRBV2 and TRBJ1-1): EPEVTQTPSHQVTQMGQEVILRCVPISNHLYFYWYRQILGQKVEFLVSFYNNEISEKSEIFDDQFSVERPDGSNFTLKIRSTKLEDSAMYFCASTQRRTEAFFGQGTRLTVV.

This clonotype has ten or more counts. This chain links TRBV28 with TRBJ2-1, with 13 bases that match TRBD2. Germline loops: CDR1 MDHEN, CDR2 SYDVKM. V dropped 5 bases and J dropped 0; count of bases not matched to a gene: 7. This CDR3 is 18 amino acids long. The CDR3: CASSTSGRAKGSYNEQFF. In DNA, the CDR3 is TGTGCCAGCAGTACTAGCGGGAGGGCCAAGGGCTCCTACAATGAGCAGTTCTTC.

Of note for this clonotype: A much larger clone differs by one base, so this may be a read error. The gene calls are TRBV4-1 and TRBJ1-6; no reliable D call. Germline CDR1 is MGHRA and CDR2 is YSYEKL. The CDR3 extends over 15 amino acids. CDR3 protein: CASSRAGSYNSSLHF. As DNA, the CDR3 is TGCGCCAGCAGCCGAGCCGGCTCCTATAATTCATCCCTCCACTTT.

The sample holds many counts of this clonotype. The gene calls are TRBV6-1 and TRBJ1-2, with TRBD1 identical over 7 bases. Trimming took 4 bases from V and 0 from J; bases not matched to a gene: 2. The germline V gene encodes CDR1 MNHNS and CDR2 SASEGT. The CDR3 has 14 amino acids. CDR3 loop: CASSGDSPNYGYTF. The DNA for the CDR3 is TGTGCCAGCAGTGGGGACAGTCCTAACTATGGCTACACCTTC.

This clonotype was seen at least ten times. The rearrangement uses TRBV10-3 and TRBJ2-7, with a tentative D call TRBD1 (5 bases). There are 11 residues in the CDR3. CDR1 ENHRY and CDR2 SYGVKD come from the germline V gene. The germline V and J ends were trimmed by 10 bases and 6 bases, with 13 bases remaining between them. The CDR3 nucleotides are TGTGCCACCCAAGGGGCCCTCGAGCAGTACTTC. Protein sequence: CATQGALEQYF.

This clonotype was detected many times. This chain links TRBV19 with TRBJ1-6, with 7 bases that match TRBD1. J gave up 10 bases and V 3 bases, and 3 bases lay outside the gene matches. The CDR3 covers 13 residues. The germline V gene encodes CDR1 LNHDA and CDR2 SQIVND (reference sequence). The DNA for the CDR3 is TGTGCCAGTAGTATCGACAGGGTCTCACCCCTCCACTTT. Protein: CASSIDRVSPLHF.

This clonotype appeared many times. The chain carries TRBV7-8 and TRBJ1-4; 8 bases are shared with TRBD1. The CDR3 contains 17 residues. CDR1 is SGHVS, CDR2 FQNEAQ, per germline. Trimming took 0 bases from V and 3 from J; bases not matched to a gene: 6. The chain's CDR3 is CASSLARTGHSNEKLFF. The DNA for the CDR3 is TGTGCCAGCAGCTTAGCCAGGACAGGGCATTCTAATGAAAAACTGTTTTTT.

This clonotype has ten or more counts. V usage is TRBV3-1 and J usage is TRBJ1-1; D gene unclear. CDR1 is LGHDT and CDR2 is YNNKEL in the germline V gene (reference sequence). This CDR3 comprises 15 residues. The V end lost 0 bases, the J end lost 11 bases, and 19 bases lay between the germline ends. The chain's CDR3 is CASSQEIAVASKAFF. DNA for the CDR3: TGTGCCAGCAGCCAAGAAATAGCGGTGGCGAGCAAGGCTTTCTTT.

The chain links TRBV9 to TRBJ2-2; 9 bases agree with TRBD2. V shed 3 bases and J 1 base; nucleotides not matched to a gene: 4. The CDR3 is 16 amino acids. CDR1 is SGDLS, CDR2 YYNGEE, per germline. Here the CDR3 DNA reads TGTGCCAGCAGCGGTAGCGGGAGAGAGAACACCGGGGAGCTGTTTTTT. Translating it yields CASSGSGRENTGELFF.

This clonotype came up a few times. The chain combines TRBV5-8 with TRBJ2-3; the D gene is possibly TRBD2 (6 bases). Germline assignment: CDR1 SGHTS and CDR2 YDEGEE. The CDR3 is made up of 16 amino acids. V was trimmed by 2 bases and J by 0 bases, leaving 13 bases between them. CDR3 residues: CASSFFAGLSTDTQYF. The CDR3 coding sequence is TGTGCCAGCAGCTTTTTCGCGGGGCTTAGCACAGATACGCAGTATTTT.

This clonotype was seen at least ten times. This chain connects TRBV6-6 to TRBJ1-1; D might be TRBD1 (5 bases). From germline, CDR1 is MNHNY and CDR2 SVGAGI (reference sequence). Deletions cut 0 bases from V and 4 bases from J, with 6 bases between. The CDR3 consists of 13 residues. The chain's CDR3 is CASSYSDSTEAFF. The CDR3 nucleotides read TGTGCCAGCAGTTACTCTGACAGCACTGAAGCTTTCTTT.

This clonotype was detected many times. The V call is TRBV27, the J call TRBJ2-3, with 11 bases aligning to TRBD2. V dropped 1 base and J dropped 0; count of bases not matched to a gene: 6. The CDR3 covers 18 residues. Germline assignment: CDR1 MNHEY and CDR2 SMNVEV (reference sequence). This CDR3 reads CASSLFGTSGYSTDTQYF. As DNA, the CDR3 is TGTGCCAGCAGTTTATTTGGGACTAGCGGTTATAGCACAGATACGCAGTATTTT.

CDR3 loop: CATSREGAGGSETQYF. In nucleotides, the CDR3 is TGTGCCACCAGCAGAGAGGGAGCAGGGGGCTCAGAGACCCAGTACTTC. The V and J genes are TRBV15 and TRBJ2-5; 8 bases match TRBD1. Germline V gene data show CDR1 as LNHNV and CDR2 as YYDKDF (reference sequence). CDR3 length: 16 amino acids. With V trimmed by 0 bases and J by 4 bases, 7 bases remained unmatched.

DNA of the CDR3: TGTGCCAGCAGCTCAGACAGGGTAGGCGTCCTGACTTTC. Residues: CASSSDRVGVLTF. The J gene is TRBJ2-6, the V gene TRBV6-2 or TRBV6-3; 7 bases are a match to TRBD1. Germline V gene sequence: CDR1 MNHEY, CDR2 SVGEGT. This CDR3 region has 13 residues. The V and J ends lost 6 bases and 12 bases, in that order; junction bases with no gene match: 8.

This clonotype was recorded a few times. The genes are TRBV6-5 and TRBJ2-3; 7 bases line up with TRBD2. Germline V gene data show CDR1 as MNHEY and CDR2 as SVGAGI. V lost 0 bases, J lost 0 bases, and 9 bases stayed unmatched. CDR3 length: 18 amino acids. Written as DNA, the CDR3 is TGTGCCAGCAGTTACTCCTGGGGAGGGCATCCTAGCACAGATACGCAGTATTTT. This codes for CASSYSWGGHPSTDTQYF.

This clonotype was seen at least ten times. The chain couples TRBV6-1 to TRBJ1-1, with 8 bases aligning to TRBD1. The CDR3 has 15 residues. V was clipped by 7 bases and J by 4 bases; unmatched bases: 11. Germline V gene sequence: CDR1 MNHNS, CDR2 SASEGT. CDR3 DNA: TGTGCCAGCACCCTCGGACAGGGTCAAAGCACTGAAGCTTTCTTT. It is translated as CASTLGQGQSTEAFF.

This clonotype was observed many times. The chain employs TRBV11-2 and TRBJ2-7; D is possibly TRBD2 (6 bases). The CDR3 totals 14 residues. The germline V gene has CDR1 SGHAT and CDR2 FQNNGV. The ends were cut back, 4 bases at V and 3 bases at J, with 13 bases in the middle. CDR3 protein: CASSYPGLHYEQYF. CDR3 bases: TGTGCCAGCAGCTATCCGGGACTTCACTACGAGCAGTACTTC.